A single T cell receptor beta chain is shown here with its context. This sample is drawn from a study of blood T cell repertoires in COVID-19. Study-level information: Samples representing acute and convalescent COVID-19 were sourced from the United States, Italy and Spain. In each case, the material was cDNA or gDNA derived from T cells, B-cell-depleted T cells, or PBMCs.

Data came from immunoSEQ multiplex PCR; TCRdb stores just in-frame clones and leaves some out. The table shows approximately 180,000 clones, with roughly 87% occurring only once. The sequence was obtained from a woman in her sixties or seventies with acute or convalescent COVID-19. The sample consisted of peripheral blood.

CDR3: CASSLVPAATRGELFF. The CDR3 DNA follows: TGTGCCAGCAGCTTGGTTCCCGCGGCAACTCGGGGGGAGCTGTTTTTT. The gene calls are TRBV5-8 and TRBJ2-2; D is undetermined. The germline gives CDR1 SGHTS, CDR2 YDEGEE. Trimming pared 0 bases from V and 8 bases from J, leaving 17 bases between. The CDR3 sequence is 16 residues long.